These T cell receptor beta chains were read from a single sample in a study of beta chain features in type 1 diabetes. This table comes from immunoSEQ multiplex PCR, and its TCRdb copy is limited to in-frame clones, with some not included. This repertoire shows 150,000 to 200,000 clones, approximately 9.1% found once; its top ten account for approximately 2.3%. The sequencing sample was made of central memory CD4+ T cells from blood. Every receptor here comes from a woman aged 18 to 35 in good health. Both conserved end residues are trimmed from each CDR3. Fields, in order: V gene, CDR3 protein.

V: TRBV18
CDR3: ASSPRASGAYEQY

V: TRBV18
CDR3: ASSPGQEKLF

V: TRBV11-1
CDR3: ASSSQGNTEAF

V: TRBV28
CDR3: ASSLLSGYEQF

V: TRBV5-6
CDR3: ASSLQGNTNTEAF

V: TRBV18
CDR3: ASSPLERGQSNYGYT

V: TRBV7-2
CDR3: ASSLVEYEQY

V: TRBV4-2
CDR3: ASSQDTGGEVSYEQY

V: TRBV29-1
CDR3: SVEGTSGGSSYEQY

V: TRBV18
CDR3: ASSPSTANEQF

V: TRBV9
CDR3: ASSVEASGGLYISYNEQF

V: TRBV7-2
CDR3: ASSQAGETQY

V: TRBV9
CDR3: ASSVGRYTDTQY

V: TRBV25-1
CDR3: ASSELKTTGAYGYT

V: TRBV7-9
CDR3: ASTERGTVGNEQF

V: TRBV30
CDR3: AWRGTLMQPQH

V: TRBV19
CDR3: ASSITRDRQF

V: TRBV27
CDR3: ASSGGRPTDTQY

V: TRBV7-9
CDR3: ASSFPPGKPNTEAF

V: TRBV25-1
CDR3: ASSPLDGGTDTQY

V: TRBV5-1
CDR3: ASSLGGRPPDTQY

V: TRBV9
CDR3: ASSVTGVSYEQY

V: TRBV7-9
CDR3: ASTGQPLGTQY

V: TRBV7-8
CDR3: ASSNSFSSYEQY

V: TRBV9
CDR3: ASSDNRGNYGYT

V: TRBV19
CDR3: ASRGQGGMGANVLT

V: TRBV27
CDR3: ASSSEGDTEAF

V: TRBV6-1
CDR3: ASSPRTDSYEQY

V: TRBV10-3
CDR3: ATKEGKNTEAF

V: TRBV7-2
CDR3: ASSFVIAGTDTQY

V: TRBV5-1
CDR3: ASSLEYSGTNYGYT

V: TRBV7-2
CDR3: ASSFSIGASGKHYNEQF

V: TRBV29-1
CDR3: SVVRSSGSSTDTQY

V: TRBV2
CDR3: ASRGAGSNQPQH

V: TRBV11-2
CDR3: ASSSRKNNEQF

V: TRBV2
CDR3: ASSGGAADTQY

V: TRBV18
CDR3: ASLPGTGGAYGYT

V: TRBV5-8
CDR3: ASSFLGVGYGYT

V: TRBV5-4
CDR3: ASSFQGGTGANVLT

V: TRBV5-4
CDR3: ASSAGTSGYEQY

V: TRBV14
CDR3: ASSPGISYGYT

V: TRBV2
CDR3: ASRTSDYKAF

V: TRBV7-9
CDR3: ASSLSLAGADTQY

V: TRBV19
CDR3: ASSPGQGAREYEQY

V: TRBV7-2
CDR3: ASSVGVGRNEQF

V: TRBV30
CDR3: AWSVERRDQPQH

V: TRBV19
CDR3: ASRQGFNYGYT

V: TRBV7-2
CDR3: ASSRHPPSGANTGELF

V: TRBV30
CDR3: AWSGGTAGANQPQH

V: TRBV18
CDR3: ASSPDPQGNTEAF

V: TRBV10-3
CDR3: ATHSGQGIGGELF

V: TRBV30
CDR3: AWSVQGAQPQH

V: TRBV10-3
CDR3: AISAAGGYEQY

V: TRBV4-1
CDR3: ASLVPGCMRKGNQPQH